This T cell receptor (beta chain) was found in a study of cytomegalovirus exposure and HLA in healthy donors. About this clone: Its antigen is not identified.

Broader study findings: Reportedly, cytomegalovirus status was diagnosed with high sensitivity and specificity. A missense DCLRE1C variant was associated with V- and J-gene trimming of TCR beta chains in a later analysis, and an independent cohort replicated the association. Owing to their indistinguishability, certain V segments, notably TRBV6-2 and TRBV6-3, were excluded.

CDR1 is SGHRS, CDR2 YFSETQ, per germline. There are 13 residues in the CDR3. Trimming stripped 0 bases from V and 5 bases from J, with 8 bases between. In the PCR, 60 Vbeta and 13 Jbeta primers were used. Sequenced by immunoSEQ multiplex PCR; TCRdb stores in-frame clones only, minus some. Here the sample spans 100,000 to 150,000 clones, 80% being singletons. The sequenced material came from PBMCs. The chain employs TRBV5-1 and TRBJ1-1, with D possibly being TRBD1 (5 bases). This TCR came from a female donor in good health and CMV-seropositive. The CDR3, as DNA: TGCGCCAGCAGCTTGGAAAGGGGAACTGAAGCTTTCTTT. As protein: CASSLERGTEAFF.